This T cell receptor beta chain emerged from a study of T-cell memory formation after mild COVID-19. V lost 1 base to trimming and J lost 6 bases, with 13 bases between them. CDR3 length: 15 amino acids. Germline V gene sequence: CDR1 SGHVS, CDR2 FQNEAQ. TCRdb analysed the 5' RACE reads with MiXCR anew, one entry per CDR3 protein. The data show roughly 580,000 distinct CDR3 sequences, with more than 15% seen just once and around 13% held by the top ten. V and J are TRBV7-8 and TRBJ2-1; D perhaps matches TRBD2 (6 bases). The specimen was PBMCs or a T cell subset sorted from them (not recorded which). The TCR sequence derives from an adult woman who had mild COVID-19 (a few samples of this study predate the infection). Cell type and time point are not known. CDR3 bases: TGTGCCAGCAGCTTAGGGAGGGGCGAGGGCAATGAGCAGTTCTTC. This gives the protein CASSLGRGEGNEQFF.